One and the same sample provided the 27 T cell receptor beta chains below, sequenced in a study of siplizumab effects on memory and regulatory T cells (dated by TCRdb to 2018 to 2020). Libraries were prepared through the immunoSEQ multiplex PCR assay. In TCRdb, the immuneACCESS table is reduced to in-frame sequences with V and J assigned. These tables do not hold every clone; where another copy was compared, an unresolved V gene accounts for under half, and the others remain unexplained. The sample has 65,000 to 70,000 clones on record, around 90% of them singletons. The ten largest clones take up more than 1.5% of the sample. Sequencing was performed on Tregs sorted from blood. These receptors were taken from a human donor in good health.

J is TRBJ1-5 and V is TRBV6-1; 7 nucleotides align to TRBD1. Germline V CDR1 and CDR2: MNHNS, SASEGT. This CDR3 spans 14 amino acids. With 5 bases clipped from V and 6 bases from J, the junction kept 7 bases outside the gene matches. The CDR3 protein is CASSQGGLIQPQHF. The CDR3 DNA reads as TGTGCCAGCAGTCAAGGGGGCCTAATTCAGCCCCAGCATTTT.

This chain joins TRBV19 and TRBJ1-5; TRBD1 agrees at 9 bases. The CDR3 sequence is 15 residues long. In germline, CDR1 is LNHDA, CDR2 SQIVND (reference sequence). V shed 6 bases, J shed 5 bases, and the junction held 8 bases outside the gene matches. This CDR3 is CASRETGGIYQPQHF. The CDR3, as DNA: TGTGCCAGTAGGGAGACAGGGGGAATTTATCAGCCCCAGCATTTT.

The CDR3 spells CSVGQGAKNEQYF. Here the CDR3 DNA reads TGCAGCGTTGGACAGGGGGCGAAAAACGAGCAGTACTTC. The chain couples TRBV29-1 to TRBJ2-7, with TRBD1 matching 10 bases. Trimming at V came to 4 bases and at J to 5 bases, leaving 5 bases not matched to a gene. This CDR3 comprises 13 residues. Germline values: CDR1 SQVTM, CDR2 ANQGSEA.

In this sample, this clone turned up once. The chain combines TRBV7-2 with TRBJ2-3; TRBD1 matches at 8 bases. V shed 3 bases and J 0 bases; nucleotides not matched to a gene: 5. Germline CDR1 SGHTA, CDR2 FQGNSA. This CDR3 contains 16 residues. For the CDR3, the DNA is TGTGCCAGCAGCTTCCGGACAGGGAGAAGCACAGATACGCAGTATTTT. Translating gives CASSFRTGRSTDTQYF.

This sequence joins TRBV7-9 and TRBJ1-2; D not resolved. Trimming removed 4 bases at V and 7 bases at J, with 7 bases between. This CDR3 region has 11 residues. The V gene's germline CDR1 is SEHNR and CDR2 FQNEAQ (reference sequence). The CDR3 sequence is CASSSMGGYTF. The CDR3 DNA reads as TGTGCCAGCAGCTCGATGGGTGGCTACACCTTC.

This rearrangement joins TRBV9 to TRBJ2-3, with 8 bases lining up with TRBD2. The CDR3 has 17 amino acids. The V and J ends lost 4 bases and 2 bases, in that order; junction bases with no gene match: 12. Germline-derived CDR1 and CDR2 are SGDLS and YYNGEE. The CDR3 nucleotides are TGTGCCAGCAGCCCACAGCGGACTAGCCCAAACACAGATACGCAGTATTTT. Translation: CASSPQRTSPNTDTQYF.

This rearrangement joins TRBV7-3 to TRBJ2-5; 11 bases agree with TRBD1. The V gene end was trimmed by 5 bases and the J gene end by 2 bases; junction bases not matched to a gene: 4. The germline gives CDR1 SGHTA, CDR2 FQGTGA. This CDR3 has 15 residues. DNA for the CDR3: TGTGCCAGCAGCCGGACAGGGGGCCGTCAAGAGACCCAGTACTTC. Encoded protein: CASSRTGGRQETQYF.

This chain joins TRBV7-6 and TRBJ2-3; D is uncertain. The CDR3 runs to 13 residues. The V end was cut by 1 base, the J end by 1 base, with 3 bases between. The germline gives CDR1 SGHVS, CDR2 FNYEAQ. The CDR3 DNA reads TGTGCCAGCAGCTTAGAGGGCACAGATACGCAGTATTTT. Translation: CASSLEGTDTQYF.

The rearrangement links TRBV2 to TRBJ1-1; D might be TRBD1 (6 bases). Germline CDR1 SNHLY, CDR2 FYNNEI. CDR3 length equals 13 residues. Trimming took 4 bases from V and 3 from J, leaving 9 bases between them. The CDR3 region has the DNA TGTGCCAGCAGTGCGGCAGGGGACACTGAAGCTTTCTTT. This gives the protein CASSAAGDTEAFF.

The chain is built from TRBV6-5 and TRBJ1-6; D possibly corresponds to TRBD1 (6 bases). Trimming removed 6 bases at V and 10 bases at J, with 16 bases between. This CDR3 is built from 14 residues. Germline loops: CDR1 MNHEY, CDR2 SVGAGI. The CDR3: CASRQKGGTSPLHF. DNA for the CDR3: TGTGCCAGCAGGCAAAAGGGGGGGACCTCACCCCTCCACTTT.

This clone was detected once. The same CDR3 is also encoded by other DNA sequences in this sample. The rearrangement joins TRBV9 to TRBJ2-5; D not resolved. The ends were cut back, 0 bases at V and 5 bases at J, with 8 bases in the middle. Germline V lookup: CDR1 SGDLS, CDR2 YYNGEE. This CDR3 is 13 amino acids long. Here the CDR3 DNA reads TGTGCCAGCAGCGTAGCCCAAGGGGAGACCCAGTACTTC. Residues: CASSVAQGETQYF.

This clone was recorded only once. In DNA form, the CDR3 reads TGTGCCAGTAGTGTTGGACAGGGAAACATTCAGTACTTC. Protein product: CASSVGQGNIQYF. The rearrangement uses TRBV19 and TRBJ2-4; 8 nucleotides align to TRBD1. Trimming took 5 bases from V and 6 from J; bases not matched to a gene: 3. The CDR3 length is 13 residues. The V gene's germline CDR1 is LNHDA and CDR2 SQIVND (reference sequence).

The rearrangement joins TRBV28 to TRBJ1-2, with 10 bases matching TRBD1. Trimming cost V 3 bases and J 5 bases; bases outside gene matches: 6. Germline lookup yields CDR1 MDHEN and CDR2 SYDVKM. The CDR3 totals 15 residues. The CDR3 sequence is CASSFRQGAFYGYTF. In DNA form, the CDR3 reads TGTGCCAGCAGTTTCAGACAGGGGGCGTTTTATGGCTACACCTTC.

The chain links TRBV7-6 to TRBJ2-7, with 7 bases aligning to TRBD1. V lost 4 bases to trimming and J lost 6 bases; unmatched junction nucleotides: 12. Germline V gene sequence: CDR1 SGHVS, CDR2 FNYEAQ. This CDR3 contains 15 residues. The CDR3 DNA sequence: TGTGCCAGCAGCTCCAACCGGGACAGCCTCTCCGAGCAGTACTTC. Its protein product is CASSSNRDSLSEQYF.

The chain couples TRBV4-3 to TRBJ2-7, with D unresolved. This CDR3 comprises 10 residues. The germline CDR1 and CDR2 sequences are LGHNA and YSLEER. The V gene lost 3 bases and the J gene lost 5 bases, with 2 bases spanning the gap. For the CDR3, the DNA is TGCGCCAGCAGCCACGACGAGCAGTACTTC. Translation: CASSHDEQYF.

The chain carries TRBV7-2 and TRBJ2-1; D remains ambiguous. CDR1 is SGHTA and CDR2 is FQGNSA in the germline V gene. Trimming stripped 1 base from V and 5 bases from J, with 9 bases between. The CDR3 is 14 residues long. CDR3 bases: TGTGCCAGCAGCTTAGGTGGTTATCACAATGAGCAGTTCTTC. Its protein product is CASSLGGYHNEQFF.

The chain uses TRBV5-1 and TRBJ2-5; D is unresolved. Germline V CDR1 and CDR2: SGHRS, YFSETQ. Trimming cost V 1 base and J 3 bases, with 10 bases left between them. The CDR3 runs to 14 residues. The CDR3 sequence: CASSLSGGEETQYF. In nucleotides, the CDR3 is TGCGCCAGCAGCTTGAGTGGTGGGGAAGAGACCCAGTACTTC.

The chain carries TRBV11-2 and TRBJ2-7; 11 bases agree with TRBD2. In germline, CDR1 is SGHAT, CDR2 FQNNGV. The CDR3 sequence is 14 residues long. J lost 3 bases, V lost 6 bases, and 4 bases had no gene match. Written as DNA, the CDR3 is TGTGCCAGCAGACAAACTAGCGGGAGCTACGAGCAGTACTTC. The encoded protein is CASRQTSGSYEQYF.

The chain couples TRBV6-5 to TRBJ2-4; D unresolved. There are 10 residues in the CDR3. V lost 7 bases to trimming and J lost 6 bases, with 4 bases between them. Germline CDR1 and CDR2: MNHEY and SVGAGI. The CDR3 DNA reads TGTGCCAGCAATGCAAACATTCAGTACTTC. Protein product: CASNANIQYF.

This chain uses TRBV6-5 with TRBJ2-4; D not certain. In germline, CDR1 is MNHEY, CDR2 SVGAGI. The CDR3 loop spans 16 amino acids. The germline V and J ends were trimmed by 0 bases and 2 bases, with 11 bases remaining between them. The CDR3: CASSYSISATKNIQYF. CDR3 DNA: TGTGCCAGCAGTTACTCAATCTCAGCCACCAAAAACATTCAGTACTTC.

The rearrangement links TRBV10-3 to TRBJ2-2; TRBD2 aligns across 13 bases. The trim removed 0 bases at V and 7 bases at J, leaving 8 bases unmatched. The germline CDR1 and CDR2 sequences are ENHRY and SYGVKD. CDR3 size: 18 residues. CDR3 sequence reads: CAISESWTSGRTGGELFF. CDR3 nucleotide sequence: TGTGCCATCAGTGAGTCTTGGACTAGCGGGAGAACAGGCGGGGAGCTGTTTTTT.

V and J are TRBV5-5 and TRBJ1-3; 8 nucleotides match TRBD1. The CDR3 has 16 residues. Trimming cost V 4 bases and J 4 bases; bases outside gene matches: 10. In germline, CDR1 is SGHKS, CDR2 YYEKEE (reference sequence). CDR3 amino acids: CASSPILGQGGNTIYF. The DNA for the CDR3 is TGTGCCAGCAGCCCCATCCTTGGACAGGGCGGAAACACCATATATTTT.

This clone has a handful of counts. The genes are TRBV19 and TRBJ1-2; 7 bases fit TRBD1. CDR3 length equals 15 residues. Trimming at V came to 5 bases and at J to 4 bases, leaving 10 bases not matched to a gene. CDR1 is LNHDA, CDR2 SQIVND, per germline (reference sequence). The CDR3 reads CASSSAPGQIYGYTF. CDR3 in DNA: TGTGCCAGTAGTTCAGCTCCGGGACAGATCTATGGCTACACCTTC.

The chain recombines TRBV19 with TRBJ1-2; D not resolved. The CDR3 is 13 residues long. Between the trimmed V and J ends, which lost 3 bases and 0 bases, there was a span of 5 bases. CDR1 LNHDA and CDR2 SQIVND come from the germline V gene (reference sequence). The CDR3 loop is CASSMRANYGYTF. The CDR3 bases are TGTGCCAGTAGTATGAGGGCTAACTATGGCTACACCTTC.

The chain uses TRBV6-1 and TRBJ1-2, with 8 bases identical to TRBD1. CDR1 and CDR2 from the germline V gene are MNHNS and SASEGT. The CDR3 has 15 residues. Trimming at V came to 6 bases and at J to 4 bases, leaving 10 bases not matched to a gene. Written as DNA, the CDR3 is TGTGCCAGCAGGAACCAGGGGGCGCTGATCTATGGCTACACCTTC. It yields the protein CASRNQGALIYGYTF.

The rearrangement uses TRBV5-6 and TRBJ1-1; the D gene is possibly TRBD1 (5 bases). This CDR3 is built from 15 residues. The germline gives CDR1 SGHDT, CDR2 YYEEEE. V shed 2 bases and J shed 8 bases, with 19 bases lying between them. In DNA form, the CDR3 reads TGTGCCAGCAGCTTAATTTCGAGGCGGCAGGGCGAAGCTTTCTTT. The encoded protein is CASSLISRRQGEAFF.

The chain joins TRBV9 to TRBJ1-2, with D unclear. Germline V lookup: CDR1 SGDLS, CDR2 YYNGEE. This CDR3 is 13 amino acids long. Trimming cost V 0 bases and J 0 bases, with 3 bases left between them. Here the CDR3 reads CASSVDANYGYTF. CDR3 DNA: TGTGCCAGCAGCGTAGATGCTAACTATGGCTACACCTTC.